The present T cell receptor beta chain was sequenced within a study of shared clonotypes between healthy human individuals (dated by TCRdb to about 2020). With respect to the entire study: The cohort comprised a couple of women and a few men aged 18 to 49 years. Per donor, three plates each were used for CD4 naive and CD4 memory, two for CD8 naive, and one for CD8 memory. To increase sequencing depth and limit assay-specific biases, TCR repertoire library preparation and sequencing were carried out by different laboratories using diverse techniques. The study deeply sequenced blood TCR repertoires of five healthy adults to estimate repertoire size and the extent of clonotype sharing between individuals. Each donor's leukapheresis produced roughly between roughly 0.85 and 9 billion PBMCs. Broader findings and caveats from the paper: Higher generation probabilities were observed for clonotypes shared by all four sorted-subset donors than for non-shared clonotypes. The genetic and exposure-history diversity represented was limited by the small number of donors. Based on pairwise subsampling, the degree of clonotype sharing among donors was expected to be affected by sequencing depth. Larger estimated clonotype richness was generally found for naive subsets than for memory subsets. Even with the large sequencing depth, rarefaction of the sorted-subset datasets indicated that sequencing was incomplete. Across a handful of donors, around 5% of naive CD4, around 3.5% of naive CD8, 2% to 2.5% of memory CD4, and approximately 0.4% of memory CD8 clonotypes were shared. Sampling was restricted to blood, and TCR repertoires in tissues likely differ from the TCR repertoires found in blood.

Details on this clone: Its specific antigen is unknown. No much larger clone exists at a distance of one base, and base qualities are not known.

Using the deep immunoSEQ assay, multiplex PCR amplified TCR CDR3 regions from genomic DNA. Extracted genomic DNA from each cell subset was distributed evenly across all wells of several immunoSEQ 96-well plates, and each plate was treated as a replicate. Each replicate PCR for sorted subsets received about 200 ng genomic DNA, equal to about 30,000 T cell genomes. Purified libraries were quantified with a Qubit 3.0 fluorometer, sized on a Bioanalyzer 2100, and re-quantified with the KAPA Library Quantification kit. Every immunoSEQ 96-well plate was sequenced on a dedicated single-read 150-cycle Illumina NextSeq 550 flow cell. For the original study's pipeline: Because the immunoSEQ output included only junctional sequences and no quality scores, the filtering could not be the same as the filtering used for full-length reads. Sequences were annotated with PyIR, a Python wrapper for IgBLAST v1.9, using IMGT germline references to assign V/J genes and CDR3. Reads were removed for weak V/J assignments (E-value above 1e-6), missing CDR3, stop codons, out-of-frame junctions, or ambiguous translated residues. V3J clonotypes were defined as sequences sharing an identical inferred V gene, J gene, and CDR3 amino acid sequence. Percentage overlap between repertoires was computed as shared unique clonotypes divided by the size of the smaller repertoire. Repertoire richness was assessed with RTK rarefaction, the Chao1 estimator, and Recon v2.1 estimates of unobserved clonotypes. For all TCRbeta clonotypes obtained by the gDNA method from several donors, generation probabilities were computed with OLGA. TCRdb stores this immuneACCESS table with in-frame sequences only. Part of the clones is absent; in the studies checked, under half of the shortfall reflects unresolved V genes, and no reason is known for the rest. V and J calls and clone size follow that table, whereas D and trimming were derived from the DNA. The sample table shows about 1 million clones, and under 80% are seen once. The top ten clonotypes cover 1.5% of the sample.

Donors were healthy HIV-negative adults with no recently reported acute infections or vaccinations. Only Caucasian adults living in Nashville, Tennessee, USA were represented among the donors. CD4+ T cells were enriched through magnetic negative selection, after which naive cells were positively selected on CD45RA and the remaining negative fraction served as the memory subset. Blood was collected by leukapheresis, and PBMCs were isolated by Ficoll-Histopaque density gradient centrifugation and then cryopreserved in liquid nitrogen vapor phase. Analytical flow cytometry was used to check the purity and quantity of every magnetically sorted T cell population. Genomic DNA was isolated from each sorted fraction and quantified by UV absorbance on a Nanodrop 2000c. V sheds 1 base and J sheds 0 bases, leaving 8 bases between their ends. The germline V gene provides CDR1 SGHRS and CDR2 YFSETQ. Including cysteine and phenylalanine, the CDR3 has 14 amino acids. Of all the DNA, just the CDR3 is kept, 42 bases in frame from base 1.

The sequenced sample was memory CD4+ T cells sorted from blood. What the cell subset or site label conveys for this sample: CD45RA-negative fraction. The sequence was collected from a man aged 18-30 years in good health. The V gene is TRBV5-1 and the J gene is TRBJ2-7; too little of a D gene remains to name it. The CDR3 reads as follows: CASSLQVPSYEQYF. DNA sequence: TGCGCCAGCAGCTTGCAGGTTCCCTCCTACGAGCAGTACTTC.